This entry lists 17 T cell receptor beta chains sequenced from one sample in a study of CD8+ T cells in alopecia areata. Sequencing templates came from extracted RNA that was reverse transcribed into cDNA. The assay was immunoSEQ multiplex PCR, and TCRdb's table has in-frame clones only and misses some. Of more than 100,000 clones in the sample, about 50% were seen once. The treatment was: oral pan-JAK inhibitor, 5-10 mg twice daily. Source: CD4+ T cells sorted from blood, taken at week 4, from a patient treated with tofacitinib. The receptors originated from a human donor with alopecia areata.

This CDR3 reads CATTGGRELSFDEQFF. The CDR3, as DNA: TGTGCCACCACCGGGGGGCGGGAACTTAGTTTCGATGAGCAGTTCTTC. The chain uses TRBV15 and TRBJ2-1, with D possibly being TRBD2 (7 bases). Trimming cost V 7 bases and J 8 bases, with 24 bases left between them. The CDR3 runs 16 residues. In germline, CDR1 is LNHNV, CDR2 YYDKDF (reference sequence).

This chain connects TRBV5-1 to TRBJ2-3, with TRBD2 matching over 13 bases. In germline, CDR1 is SGHRS, CDR2 YFSETQ. There are 16 residues in the CDR3. With V trimmed by 4 bases and J by 3 bases, 5 bases remained unmatched. The CDR3: CASSRWTSGSTDTQYF. DNA for the CDR3: TGCGCCAGCAGCCGGTGGACTAGCGGGAGTACAGATACGCAGTATTTT.

The chain links TRBV7-2 to TRBJ1-2, with D perhaps matching TRBD1 (5 bases). CDR3 length equals 13 residues. The V end was cut by 5 bases, the J end by 5 bases, with 12 bases between. CDR1 and CDR2 from the germline V gene are SGHTA and FQGNSA. CDR3 nucleotides: TGTGCCAGCAGCGTTAATCGACAGTATGGCTACACCTTC. This sequence encodes CASSVNRQYGYTF.

V is TRBV29-1 and J is TRBJ1-5, with D uncertain. Germline V gives CDR1 SQVTM, CDR2 ANQGSEA. The CDR3 length is 13 residues. Deletions cut 3 bases from V and 2 bases from J, with 8 bases between. DNA of the CDR3: TGCAGCGTTGAGTCTGGTGGCAATCAGCCCCAGCATTTT. As protein: CSVESGGNQPQHF. Together with reference TRBV29-1 and TRBJ1-5, the CDR3 gives the full variable domain: SAVISQKPSRDICQRGTSLTIQCQVDSQVTMMFWYRQQPGQSLTLIATANQGSEATYESGFVIDKFPISRPNLTFSTLTVSNMSPEDSSIYLCSVESGGNQPQHFGDGTRLSIL.

This clone showed up just a few times. The chain is built from TRBV29-1 and TRBJ1-1, with D uncertain. CDR3 length equals 14 residues. From germline, CDR1 is SQVTM and CDR2 ANQGSEA. The V gene lost 7 bases and the J gene lost 0 bases, with 15 bases spanning the gap. For the CDR3, the DNA is TGCAGCGCCGCGACCGGCGGGCTGAACACTGAAGCTTTCTTT. Protein sequence: CSAATGGLNTEAFF.

J is TRBJ2-7 and V is TRBV29-1; D is uncertain. V was shortened by 6 bases and J by 2 bases, with 8 bases between the two germline ends. This CDR3 spans 11 amino acids. The V gene's germline CDR1 is SQVTM and CDR2 ANQGSEA. This chain's CDR3 is CSVRSAYEQYF. The CDR3 nucleotides read TGCAGCGTGCGGTCAGCCTACGAGCAGTACTTC.

The chain joins TRBV29-1 to TRBJ1-1, with 10 bases aligning to TRBD1. Germline V gene lookup returns CDR1 SQVTM and CDR2 ANQGSEA. The CDR3 runs 13 residues. V gave up 6 bases and J gave up 8 bases; unmatched junction bases: 9. CDR3 in amino acids: CSVSGTGDWEAFF. CDR3 nucleotides: TGCAGCGTGTCCGGGACAGGGGACTGGGAAGCTTTCTTT.

This chain connects TRBV5-1 to TRBJ2-7, with 8 bases matching TRBD2. The V gene's germline CDR1 is SGHRS and CDR2 YFSETQ. The CDR3 consists of 16 residues. Germline trimming cut 4 bases from V and 3 bases from J; bases unmatched to any gene: 12. CDR3 sequence: CASSRPNSGENYEQYF. The CDR3 region has the DNA TGCGCCAGCAGCCGCCCCAATAGCGGGGAGAACTACGAGCAGTACTTC. The variable domain in full, with the rest retrieved from reference TRBV5-1 and TRBJ2-7, is KAGVTQTPRYLIKTRGQQVTLSCSPISGHRSVSWYQQTPGQGLQFLFEYFSETQRNKGNFPGRFSGRQFSNSRSEMNVSTLELGDSALYLCASSRPNSGENYEQYFGPGTRLTVT.

The chain uses TRBV7-9 and TRBJ2-7; weak D call: TRBD2 (6 bases). The CDR3 length is 18 residues. Germline CDR1 and CDR2: SEHNR and FQNEAQ (reference sequence). V gave up 1 base and J gave up 2 bases, with 21 bases separating them. The CDR3 is CASSLVGGMTRLAYEQYF. CDR3 DNA: TGTGCCAGCAGCTTAGTGGGCGGGATGACCCGATTGGCCTACGAGCAGTACTTC.

The chain uses TRBV5-1 and TRBJ2-1, with TRBD2 as a possible D gene (5 bases). Trimming stripped 6 bases from V and 0 bases from J, with 16 bases between. The CDR3 runs to 16 residues. Germline CDR1 is SGHRS and CDR2 is YFSETQ. The CDR3 spells CASTPKPSGSYNEQFF. CDR3 in DNA: TGCGCCAGCACCCCCAAACCAAGCGGCTCCTACAATGAGCAGTTCTTC.

DNA for the CDR3: TGTGCCAGCAGCTGGGGGAACTCCTACAATGAGCAGTTCTTC. This encodes CASSWGNSYNEQFF. J is TRBJ2-1 and V is TRBV5-4; D is possibly TRBD1 or TRBD2 (5 bases each). CDR3 length: 14 amino acids. From germline, CDR1 is SGHNT and CDR2 YYREEE (reference sequence). The V end lost 3 bases, the J end lost 0 bases, and 7 bases lay between the germline ends.

The rearrangement links TRBV5-1 to TRBJ2-7; TRBD1 matches 9 bases. V shed 0 bases, J shed 7 bases, and the junction held 8 bases outside the gene matches. CDR3 length equals 15 residues. Germline V gene sequence: CDR1 SGHRS, CDR2 YFSETQ. CDR3 loop: CASSLEGQGSREQYF. For the CDR3, the DNA is TGCGCCAGCAGCTTGGAGGGACAGGGATCAAGGGAGCAGTACTTC.

The CDR3, as DNA: TGTGCCAGCAGGGGGACAGATAATTTATCCCTCCACTTT. Its protein is CASRGTDNLSLHF. The chain combines TRBV6-1 with TRBJ1-6, with 7 bases that match TRBD1. Germline V gives CDR1 MNHNS, CDR2 SASEGT. The CDR3 covers 13 residues. With 6 bases clipped from V and 14 bases from J, the junction kept 10 bases outside the gene matches.

This clone was seen only a few times. The chain couples TRBV20-1 to TRBJ1-1; D is perhaps TRBD1 (6 bases). Between the trimmed V and J ends, which lost 5 bases and 7 bases, there was a span of 11 bases. Germline CDR1 DFQATT, CDR2 SNEGSKA (reference sequence). This CDR3 spans 11 amino acids. The CDR3 loop reads CSASTDSEAFF. CDR3 DNA: TGCAGTGCTTCCACGGACAGTGAAGCTTTCTTT.

This rearrangement joins TRBV18 to TRBJ2-1, with a possible D match to TRBD2 (6 bases). CDR1 KGHSH and CDR2 LQKENI come from the germline V gene. The CDR3 spans 16 residues. V was clipped by 3 bases and J by 9 bases, with 21 bases between them. CDR3 bases: TGTGCCAGCTCACCGGCGGGTCGGGGGACGGGGATTGAGCAGTTCTTC. Translated: CASSPAGRGTGIEQFF.

The rearrangement links TRBV30 to TRBJ2-3; D gene ambiguous. The CDR3 has 15 residues. Germline lookup yields CDR1 GTSNPN and CDR2 SVGIG (reference sequence). V dropped 0 bases and J dropped 0 bases, with 10 bases sitting between them. The CDR3 loop is CAWSVRAGSTDTQYF. The CDR3, as DNA: TGTGCCTGGAGTGTACGAGCTGGTAGCACAGATACGCAGTATTTT.

The chain carries TRBV6-5 and TRBJ2-1; D not certain. Trimming cost V 0 bases and J 3 bases, with 6 bases left between them. Per the germline V gene, CDR1 is MNHEY and CDR2 is SVGAGI. CDR3 length: 14 amino acids. The CDR3 sequence is CASSYSKSYNEQFF. CDR3 nucleotide sequence: TGTGCCAGCAGTTACTCGAAGAGCTACAATGAGCAGTTCTTC.